This T cell receptor beta chain stems from a study of T-cell reconstitution after alpha-beta-depleted transplantation in children. Unique molecular identifiers were incorporated when the TCRbeta library was constructed. TCRdb processed the PCR reads anew with MiXCR; each CDR3 protein has one entry. The table shows about 600,000 distinct CDR3 sequences, with 10% to 15% occurring only once. The CDR3 totals 16 residues. Germline V gene data show CDR1 as ENHRY and CDR2 as SYGVKD. Losses at the gene ends were 6 bases for V and 1 base for J; bases not matched to a gene: 6. The sequencing used PBMCs, mostly from graft donor cells, collected 360 days after TCRalphabeta/CD19-depleted stem cell transplant. The source is a male patient younger than 18 who had a stem cell transplant for acute myeloid leukemia, so the T cells may come from the graft donor. V and J are TRBV10-3 and TRBJ2-1; TRBD2 matches 10 bases. CDR3 sequence: CAIRASGGGSYNEQFF. In DNA form, the CDR3 reads TGTGCCATCAGGGCCAGCGGGGGGGGATCCTACAATGAGCAGTTCTTC.